This paragraph covers one T cell receptor beta chain sequence. Its antigen is still unknown. Sequencing used immunoSEQ multiplex PCR; TCRdb keeps in-frame clones, though not all of them. The sample comprises around 270,000 clones, approximately 88% of which are singletons, and roughly 3% rests with the top ten. These data come from a study of Ad26.COV2.S vaccination and SARS-CoV-2 variants. As for the study in general: Participants got Ad26.COV2.S intramuscularly, once or twice 56 days apart. Study conclusions and caveats: The authors reported substantial breadth in spike-specific CD8+ and CD4+ T cell responses after vaccination. Spike-specific TCR breadth was greater after Ad26.COV2.S than placebo.

V was clipped by 5 bases and J by 9 bases; unmatched bases: 7. This CDR3 region has 14 residues. Germline V CDR1 and CDR2: LNHDA, SQIVND (reference sequence). Treatment here: 19 received Ad26.COV2.S at low or high dose, single or two shots; about 5 received placebo; per-sample allocation not given. The samples were gathered on day 63 after the first injection of vaccine or placebo. The source material was peripheral blood, sampled in a trial of Ad26.COV2.S vaccine versus placebo. The TCR comes from a person aged 18 to 65 who received the Ad26.COV2.S COVID-19 vaccine or a placebo. V usage is TRBV19 and J usage is TRBJ1-6, with TRBD1 identical over 7 bases. The CDR3 region has the DNA TGTGCCAGTAGTTGGGAGGGACAGCGTTCACCCCTCCACTTT. It encodes CASSWEGQRSPLHF.